The rows below give T cell receptor beta chains drawn from one sample of a study of cytomegalovirus exposure and HLA in healthy donors. TCRdb's copy holds only in-frame clones and misses some; the assay was immunoSEQ multiplex PCR. The sample contains around 200,000 clones, around 79% of which appear only once. The source material was PBMCs. These receptors were taken from a woman in her 30s in good health and CMV-seropositive. Both conserved end residues are part of each CDR3. Each record gives: clone size, V gene, J gene, D gene, CDR3 DNA, CDR3 protein. D genes are given only for firm matches. The size of a clone is reported for some rows only, either as once, few or many, or as a class for expanded clones.

clone size: NA
V gene: TRBV4-1
J gene: TRBJ1-5
D gene: TRBD1
CDR3 DNA: TGCGCCAGCAGCCATCCCGGAGGGGGAGGACAGGATGGTCAGCCCCAGCATTTT
CDR3 protein: CASSHPGGGGQDGQPQHF

clone size: few
V gene: TRBV11-2
J gene: TRBJ2-7
D gene: NA
CDR3 DNA: TGTGCCAGCAGCAGGACAGTTGGGATCAGCTCCTACGAGCAGTACTTC
CDR3 protein: CASSRTVGISSYEQYF

clone size: few
V gene: TRBV29-1
J gene: TRBJ1-3
D gene: NA
CDR3 DNA: TGCAGCGTAATAGTGATCTCTGGAAACACCATATATTTT
CDR3 protein: CSVIVISGNTIYF

clone size: NA
V gene: TRBV11-3
J gene: TRBJ1-2
D gene: TRBD1
CDR3 DNA: TGTGCCAGCAGGGCGACAGGGGGCGCGAAAGGCTACACCTTC
CDR3 protein: CASRATGGAKGYTF

clone size: NA
V gene: TRBV5-1
J gene: TRBJ1-4
D gene: TRBD1
CDR3 DNA: TGCGCCAGCAGCTTGGGGGACAGGGGTTATAATGAAAAACTGTTTTTT
CDR3 protein: CASSLGDRGYNEKLFF

clone size: NA
V gene: TRBV9
J gene: TRBJ1-4
D gene: NA
CDR3 DNA: TGTGCCAGCAGCTCAGGGGCAGGCGGGGGTGAAAAACTGTTTTTT
CDR3 protein: CASSSGAGGGEKLFF

clone size: NA
V gene: TRBV30
J gene: TRBJ2-4
D gene: TRBD1
CDR3 DNA: TGTGCCTGGGTCCCCACAGGGGGTTTGATTCAGTACTTC
CDR3 protein: CAWVPTGGLIQYF

clone size: NA
V gene: TRBV10-3
J gene: TRBJ1-1
D gene: NA
CDR3 DNA: TGTGCCACCGGGGAGGCGAACACTGAAGCTTTCTTT
CDR3 protein: CATGEANTEAFF

clone size: NA
V gene: TRBV6-5
J gene: TRBJ1-6
D gene: TRBD1
CDR3 DNA: TGTGCCAGCAGTTACTCTCCCGGGACAGGGAATTCACCCCTCCACTTT
CDR3 protein: CASSYSPGTGNSPLHF

clone size: NA
V gene: TRBV9
J gene: TRBJ2-1
D gene: NA
CDR3 DNA: TGTGCCAGCAGCGGGGGAAGTACGGGGAACTCCTACAATGAGCAGTTCTTC
CDR3 protein: CASSGGSTGNSYNEQFF

clone size: NA
V gene: TRBV4-3
J gene: TRBJ2-3
D gene: TRBD2
CDR3 DNA: TGCGCCAGCAGCCAAGGAGCTAGCGGGGGGGCGGATACGCAGTATTTT
CDR3 protein: CASSQGASGGADTQYF

clone size: once
V gene: TRBV6-4
J gene: TRBJ2-6
D gene: TRBD1
CDR3 DNA: TGTGCCAGCAGTGACACCGGGACAGGCTCTGGGGCCAACGTCCTGACTTTC
CDR3 protein: CASSDTGTGSGANVLTF

clone size: NA
V gene: TRBV9
J gene: TRBJ1-1
D gene: TRBD1
CDR3 DNA: TGTGCCAGCAGCCCAAGGACAGGGGTCAGTGTTTTCTTT
CDR3 protein: CASSPRTGVSVFF

clone size: NA
V gene: TRBV10-3
J gene: TRBJ1-1
D gene: NA
CDR3 DNA: TGTGCCATCACCCCGGGGGGCACTGAAGCTTTCTTT
CDR3 protein: CAITPGGTEAFF

clone size: NA
V gene: TRBV4-3
J gene: TRBJ2-3
D gene: TRBD2
CDR3 DNA: TGCGCCAGCAGCCAAGTTCCTAGCGGGAGTGGCACAGATACGCAGTATTTT
CDR3 protein: CASSQVPSGSGTDTQYF

clone size: NA
V gene: TRBV11-2
J gene: TRBJ2-7
D gene: TRBD2
CDR3 DNA: TGTGCCAGCAGCTTAGATTCAACTAGCGGGGCCTCCTACGAGCAGTACTTC
CDR3 protein: CASSLDSTSGASYEQYF

clone size: NA
V gene: TRBV11-3
J gene: TRBJ2-7
D gene: TRBD1
CDR3 DNA: TGTGCCAGCAGCCAGACAGGGGCACGGGAGCAGTACTTC
CDR3 protein: CASSQTGAREQYF

clone size: few
V gene: TRBV4-3
J gene: TRBJ2-2
D gene: NA
CDR3 DNA: TGCGCCAGCAGCCAAGATTTCCGCGGGTTGCCCGGGGAGCTGTTTTTT
CDR3 protein: CASSQDFRGLPGELFF

clone size: NA
V gene: TRBV2
J gene: TRBJ2-7
D gene: TRBD2
CDR3 DNA: TGTGCCAGCAGTTTAGCGGGAGGTTCCTACGAGCAGTACTTC
CDR3 protein: CASSLAGGSYEQYF

clone size: NA
V gene: TRBV14
J gene: TRBJ1-1
D gene: NA
CDR3 DNA: TGTGCCAGCAGCCAAGCGCAGGGGATGGAGGCTTTCTTT
CDR3 protein: CASSQAQGMEAFF

clone size: NA
V gene: TRBV9
J gene: TRBJ2-7
D gene: NA
CDR3 DNA: TGTGCCAGCAGCGGCGAGGGTGGGGGGACCAACTCCTACGAGCAGTACTTC
CDR3 protein: CASSGEGGGTNSYEQYF

clone size: NA
V gene: TRBV18
J gene: TRBJ2-5
D gene: TRBD1
CDR3 DNA: TGTGCCAGCTCACCGCAGGGGGTAGTCCAAGAGACCCAGTACTTC
CDR3 protein: CASSPQGVVQETQYF